The entry below describes one T cell receptor beta chain. The clone's antigen remains unknown. No clone much larger than this one lies a single base away; base qualities are absent. Receptors were amplified or captured by the immunoSEQ multiplex PCR assay. For TCR sequencing, RNA was extracted from every sample and reverse transcribed into cDNA to serve as template. First-strand cDNA was synthesized with SuperScript III using a 2:1 mix of oligo-dT and random hexamers. A synthetic immune receptor repertoire was used to gauge amplification bias, and whatever bias remained was removed computationally. The source study handled its data this way. Raw reads were preprocessed to remove errors, and CDR3 was defined by IMGT conventions from the conserved cysteine to phenylalanine. To get clonality, Shannon entropy was normalized by log2 of the number of productive unique TCRs and the result was subtracted from 1. Whether scalp clones were CD4 or CD8 was inferred by matching scalp TCRbeta sequences against CD4 and CD8 repertoires sorted from blood. The source is immuneACCESS, and TCRdb retained only in-frame sequences with V and J called. Part of the clones is not carried over; for the studies checked, unresolved V genes explain less than half of this, and the remainder is unexplained. That table gives V, J and clone size, and the DNA gave D and trimming. Within this sample are about 140,000 clones, with about 88% of them counted one time only. Around 13% of the sample is held by the ten biggest clonotypes.

This entry is derived from a study of CD8+ T cells in alopecia areata (dated 2018 in TCRdb). In terms of the full investigation: Treated patients were enrolled in an open-label pilot trial of oral tofacitinib, 5 to 10 mg twice daily, for moderate-to-severe alopecia areata. Scalp tissue and sorted CD4+ and CD8+ peripheral blood T cells from patchy and totalis/universalis alopecia areata patients and from healthy controls were covered by human TCRbeta sequencing. TCRbeta CDR3 regions were amplified by immunoSEQ multiplex PCR with 35 Vbeta forward and 13 Jbeta reverse primers. Clonality in the scalp was compared among normal scalp (n=4), patchy alopecia areata scalp (n=8), and alopecia totalis/universalis scalp (n=8). Disease severity in treated patients was measured with the SALT score, which quantifies the percentage of affected scalp surface area. Tofacitinib was given for 6 to 18 months, followed by 6 months of follow-up off drug to assess delayed response and recurrence. Biopsies were taken from tofacitinib-treated patients at baseline and again at 4 and 24 weeks into treatment, and several of those patients also had a later scalp biopsy. To study T cell clonal expansion in alopecia areata, the researchers applied high-throughput TCRbeta sequencing to both the C3H/HeJ mouse model and human patients. The RNA source kit depended on sample type: the PAXgene miRNA kit for fixed scalp, the miRNeasy kit for PBMCs, and the RNeasy kit for mouse skin. Study-wide findings and limitations: TCR sequences shared between patients were less clear than in mice, possibly partly because of HLA diversity in the patient population. Because the treated cohort was small and had only one nonresponder, larger studies are needed to examine links between baseline CD8+ expansion and response. Unlike mouse skin, where gammadelta T cells dominate, normal human skin contains resident alphabeta T cells that get sequenced too, which complicates analysis of the scalp TCR repertoire. During tofacitinib treatment, many expanded lesional clones stuck around in both scalp and blood, and this persistence may partly explain why relapse happens after treatment is stopped. Compared with normal scalp, lesional scalp had higher clonality and more expanded CD8+ clones, particularly in alopecia totalis/universalis, a pattern that suggests antigenic drive. Tofacitinib significantly lowered scalp clonality and the number of expanded CD8+ clones among the top 100 scalp clones.

The time point label, as the study defines it: more than three weeks on oral tofacitinib. What this sample's treatment or condition label stands for: oral pan-JAK inhibitor, 5-10 mg twice daily. Lesional scalp punch biopsies and peripheral blood were collected from alopecia areata patients. PBMCs were isolated by density centrifugation and stained for CD3, CD4 and CD8, after which CD4+ and CD8+ T cells were sorted on a FACSAria. For CDR1 and CDR2, the germline V gene (reference sequence) lists MNHEY and SMNVEV. The CDR3 numbers 13 residues from cysteine through phenylalanine. The only DNA kept is the CDR3, 39 bases in frame from the first base. Relative to germline, V is 0 bases shorter and J is 4 bases shorter, with 7 bases between their ends.

The sequenced sample was CD8+ T cells sorted from blood, obtained at week 4, from a patient treated with tofacitinib. This receptor was identified in a human donor with alopecia areata. Recombination connected TRBV27 to TRBJ2-7, with the D gene not clear enough to name. The base sequence is TGTGCCAGCAGTTTATCGCCCGCTTACGAGCAGTACTTC. It translates as CASSLSPAYEQYF.